A single sample is the source of the 26 T cell receptor beta chains below, sequenced in a study of blood T cell repertoires in COVID-19. Measured with immunoSEQ multiplex PCR; TCRdb has only the in-frame clones, and not every one. The sample has just over 60,000 clones, about three quarters seen once. The sample was peripheral blood. All receptors come from a man aged 25-45 years with COVID-19, enrolled during active disease.

V gene TRBV6-6 combines with J gene TRBJ1-6, with D maybe TRBD1 (6 bases). V lost 2 bases, J lost 7 bases, and 9 bases lay in between. Germline CDR1 and CDR2: MNHNY and SVGAGI (reference sequence). The length of the CDR3 is 14 residues. The CDR3 sequence is CASSYRDTNSPLHF. The CDR3 nucleotides are TGTGCCAGCAGTTACCGGGACACAAATTCACCCCTCCACTTT.

The rearrangement uses TRBV21-1 and TRBJ1-1; the table's D call TRBD1 went unverified against the DNA. TRBV21-1 is noted as a pseudogene. The length of the CDR3 is 15 residues. For the CDR3, the DNA is TGTGCCAGCAAAAGACAGGGGGCGACCAACACTGAAGCTTTCTTT. As protein: CASKRQGATNTEAFF.

The chain is built from TRBV28 and TRBJ1-6; D uncertain. The germline V gene has CDR1 MDHEN and CDR2 SYDVKM. Trimming took 3 bases from V and 7 from J, leaving 10 bases between them. The CDR3 has 14 amino acids. This CDR3 is CASSLESPNSPLHF. CDR3 in DNA: TGTGCCAGCAGTTTGGAGTCTCCAAATTCACCCCTCCACTTT.

This chain connects TRBV5-1 to TRBJ1-1; tentatively, D is TRBD1 (5 bases). The CDR3 runs to 14 residues. Germline loops: CDR1 SGHRS, CDR2 YFSETQ. Trimming left V 4 bases short and J 1 base short, with 11 bases between. The CDR3 sequence: CASSPGPENTEAFF. For the CDR3, the DNA is TGCGCCAGCAGCCCAGGGCCCGAGAACACTGAAGCTTTCTTT.

In its sample, this clone was seen a few times. The gene calls are TRBV6-5 and TRBJ1-5, with 9 bases identical to TRBD1. CDR3 length equals 14 residues. V shed 2 bases and J 6 bases; nucleotides not matched to a gene: 2. The V gene's germline CDR1 is MNHEY and CDR2 SVGAGI. CDR3 residues: CASSYQGQGQPQHF. CDR3 DNA sequence: TGTGCCAGCAGTTACCAGGGACAGGGTCAGCCCCAGCATTTT.

V usage is TRBV6-5 and J usage is TRBJ1-5; D remains ambiguous. V lost 5 bases and J lost 3, with 5 bases in between. The CDR3 extends over 12 amino acids. Per germline, CDR1 MNHEY and CDR2 SVGAGI. In nucleotides, the CDR3 is TGTGCCAGCAGTCCCTACAATCAGCCCCAGCATTTT. Protein product: CASSPYNQPQHF.

The chain employs TRBV5-4 and TRBJ1-2; 7 bases map to TRBD1. CDR3 size: 13 residues. Per the germline V gene, CDR1 is SGHNT and CDR2 is YYREEE (reference sequence). The V gene end was trimmed by 0 bases and the J gene end by 4 bases; junction bases not matched to a gene: 0. CDR3 protein: CASSLAGGYGYTF. In nucleotides, the CDR3 is TGTGCCAGCAGCTTGGCAGGGGGCTATGGCTACACCTTC.

This chain uses TRBV28 with TRBJ1-1; possibly TRBD1 for D (5 bases). V gave up 4 bases and J gave up 10 bases, with 13 bases separating them. The CDR3 consists of 12 residues. Looked up from germline, CDR1 is MDHEN and CDR2 is SYDVKM. CDR3 DNA: TGTGCCAGCAGTTCGACAGAGCCGGGAGCTTTCTTT. Translated: CASSSTEPGAFF.

This chain connects TRBV29-1 to TRBJ2-5; maybe TRBD1 (6 bases). The CDR3 has 14 residues. CDR1 and CDR2 from the germline V gene are SQVTM and ANQGSEA. With 0 bases removed from V and 5 bases from J, the gap between germline ends came to 13 bases. The CDR3 sequence is CSVEDRQGKETQYF. Here the CDR3 DNA reads TGCAGCGTTGAAGACCGCCAGGGGAAGGAGACCCAGTACTTC.

V is TRBV30 and J is TRBJ1-1; no definite D call. CDR1 and CDR2 (germline): GTSNPN, SVGIG (reference sequence). The length of the CDR3 is 16 residues. V was clipped by 0 bases and J by 1 base, with 15 bases between them. CDR3: CAWSVPEAEPNTEAFF. CDR3 sequence (DNA): TGTGCCTGGAGTGTACCCGAGGCAGAACCGAACACTGAAGCTTTCTTT. The full variable domain, its missing parts supplied by reference TRBV30 and TRBJ1-1, is SQTIHQWPATLVQPVGSPLSLECTVEGTSNPNLYWYRQAAGRGLQLLFYSVGIGQISSEVPQNLSASRPQDRQFILSSKKLLLSDSGFYLCAWSVPEAEPNTEAFFGQGTRLTVV.

This chain links TRBV7-9 with TRBJ1-6, with 8 bases lining up with TRBD1. Germline V gene data show CDR1 as SEHNR and CDR2 as FQNEAQ (reference sequence). The trim removed 3 bases at V and 6 bases at J, leaving 1 base unmatched. The CDR3 contains 14 residues. The CDR3 DNA is TGTGCCAGCAGCTTCGACAGGGGTAATTCACCCCTCCACTTT. As protein: CASSFDRGNSPLHF.

This chain uses TRBV28 with TRBJ1-5; 9 bases match TRBD1. J lost 0 bases, V lost 6 bases, and 6 bases had no gene match. This CDR3 contains 16 residues. CDR1 and CDR2 from the germline V gene are MDHEN and SYDVKM. This chain's CDR3 is CASRSPGQGSNQPQHF. The CDR3 nucleotides are TGTGCCAGCAGGTCGCCGGGACAGGGTAGCAATCAGCCCCAGCATTTT.

Points on this clone: The junction does not match germline at one end; this may be a read error. The V gene is TRBV7-7, the J gene TRBJ2-5; 9 bases are a match to TRBD1. The CDR3 is 15 amino acids. CDR1 is SSHAT and CDR2 is FNYEAQ in the germline V gene (reference sequence). CDR3 DNA: TGTGCTAGCAGCCCCCGTACAGGGGGCGAGGAGACCCAGTACTTC. This translates into CASSPRTGGEETQYF.

V usage is TRBV5-6 and J usage is TRBJ1-5; weak D call: TRBD1 (6 bases). Germline lookup yields CDR1 SGHDT and CDR2 YYEEEE. Trimming cost V 0 bases and J 5 bases, with 12 bases left between them. CDR3 length: 15 amino acids. In nucleotides, the CDR3 is TGTGCCAGCAGCTTGGGTGGGGGGGGGCATCAGCCCCAGCATTTT. It yields the protein CASSLGGGGHQPQHF.

This chain links TRBV7-9 with TRBJ2-3; 9 nucleotides line up with TRBD2. The CDR3 covers 17 residues. Trimming at V came to 1 base and at J to 2 bases, leaving 7 bases not matched to a gene. Germline assignment: CDR1 SEHNR and CDR2 FQNEAQ (reference sequence). DNA of the CDR3: TGTGCCAGCAGCTTAGTTGTAGCGGGGGCAAACACAGATACGCAGTATTTT. Its protein is CASSLVVAGANTDTQYF.

The chain is built from TRBV7-9 and TRBJ1-4, with TRBD1 identical over 7 bases. The CDR3 has 14 amino acids. V trimming: 0 bases; J trimming: 5 bases; junction bases outside the gene matches: 0. CDR1 is SEHNR, CDR2 FQNEAQ, per germline (reference sequence). The CDR3, as DNA: TGTGCCAGCAGCTTAGCGGGACAGAATGAAAAACTGTTTTTT. Translation: CASSLAGQNEKLFF.

The CDR3 is CASSPRTSGSTDTQYF. The CDR3 DNA reads TGTGCCAGCAGCCCAAGGACTAGCGGGAGCACAGATACGCAGTATTTT. V is TRBV11-3 and J is TRBJ2-3; 11 bases are a match to TRBD2. The germline gives CDR1 SGHNT, CDR2 YENEEA. V shed 5 bases, J shed 0 bases, and the junction held 4 bases outside the gene matches. The CDR3 totals 16 residues.

This clone was seen more than once but under ten times. The chain combines TRBV6-5 with TRBJ1-6; D gene uncertain. Trimming pared 0 bases from V and 7 bases from J, leaving 13 bases between. The CDR3 loop spans 16 amino acids. Germline V gene sequence: CDR1 MNHEY, CDR2 SVGAGI. CDR3 in amino acids: CASSYSSGGGNSPLHF. The DNA of the CDR3 is TGTGCCAGCAGTTACTCGAGTGGCGGAGGGAATTCACCCCTCCACTTT.

This clone showed up just once. The gene calls are TRBV7-9 and TRBJ1-1, with TRBD1 as a possible D gene (5 bases). Germline V gives CDR1 SEHNR, CDR2 FQNEAQ (reference sequence). This CDR3 is built from 13 residues. The V and J ends lost 3 bases and 4 bases respectively, with 9 bases between them. The CDR3 loop reads CASSFGGATEAFF. The CDR3 region has the DNA TGTGCCAGCAGCTTCGGGGGTGCCACTGAAGCTTTCTTT. The entire variable domain, with the rest obtained from reference TRBV7-9 and TRBJ1-1, is as follows: DTGVSQNPRHKITKRGQNVTFRCDPISEHNRLYWYRQTLGQGPEFLTYFQNEAQLEKSRLLSDRFSAERPKGSFSTLEIQRTEQGDSAMYLCASSFGGATEAFFGQGTRLTVV.

The chain links TRBV24-1 to TRBJ2-3; tentative D call: TRBD2 (5 bases). V was cut by 2 bases and J by 2 bases, with 10 bases left in between. Germline V gives CDR1 KGHDR, CDR2 SFDVKD. This CDR3 is built from 15 residues. The CDR3 DNA reads TGTGCCACCAGTGATTGGAGGCAGGACACAGATACGCAGTATTTT. It is translated as CATSDWRQDTDTQYF.

The chain couples TRBV10-3 to TRBJ2-3; 12 nucleotides line up with TRBD2. CDR1 and CDR2 from the germline V gene are ENHRY and SYGVKD. Trimming at V came to 6 bases and at J to 4 bases, leaving 2 bases not matched to a gene. This CDR3 region has 14 residues. The CDR3 DNA is TGTGCCATCAGGACTAGCGGGAGCGCAGATACGCAGTATTTT. It codes for CAIRTSGSADTQYF.

The V gene is TRBV9, the J gene TRBJ2-3; tentative D call: TRBD1 (6 bases). The ends were cut back, 3 bases at V and 12 bases at J, with 20 bases in the middle. Looked up from germline, CDR1 is SGDLS and CDR2 is YYNGEE. CDR3 length: 14 amino acids. The CDR3 protein is CASSAETGRGTQYF. CDR3 bases: TGTGCCAGCAGCGCCGAGACAGGTCGGGGTACACAGTATTTT.

The rearrangement uses TRBV7-2 and TRBJ1-5; 7 bases fit TRBD1. Per the germline V gene, CDR1 is SGHTA and CDR2 is FQGNSA. Trimming took 5 bases from V and 5 from J; bases not matched to a gene: 6. CDR3 length equals 14 residues. The chain's CDR3 is CASSLTGYDQPQHF. CDR3 in DNA: TGTGCCAGCAGCCTGACAGGGTACGATCAGCCCCAGCATTTT.

This rearrangement joins TRBV28 to TRBJ1-6; 8 bases are a match to TRBD1. Looked up from germline, CDR1 is MDHEN and CDR2 is SYDVKM. CDR3 size: 14 residues. Trimming removed 8 bases from V and 7 bases from J; junction bases left unmatched: 7. The CDR3 spells CASCFQGANSPLHF. The CDR3 DNA is TGTGCCAGCTGCTTTCAGGGGGCGAATTCACCCCTCCACTTT.

This chain uses TRBV9 with TRBJ2-5; D not certain. The CDR3 consists of 14 residues. Germline V gene sequence: CDR1 SGDLS, CDR2 YYNGEE. V dropped 0 bases and J dropped 5 bases, with 11 bases sitting between them. The CDR3 region is CASSVDVATETQYF. In nucleotides, the CDR3 is TGTGCCAGCAGCGTAGACGTAGCAACGGAGACCCAGTACTTC.

J is TRBJ1-2 and V is TRBV2, with a possible D match to TRBD1 (6 bases). The CDR3 consists of 15 residues. V lost 7 bases, J lost 6 bases, and 21 bases lay in between. Looked up from germline, CDR1 is SNHLY and CDR2 is FYNNEI. CDR3 amino acids: CASNDIQGGADGYTF. In DNA, the CDR3 is TGTGCCAGCAACGACATACAGGGTGGGGCGGATGGCTACACCTTC.